The source of this T cell receptor beta chain is a study of shared T cell receptors in the human thymus. Looked up from germline, CDR1 is GTSNPN and CDR2 is SVGIG (reference sequence). CDR3 length: 14 amino acids. Trimming cost V 4 bases and J 2 bases, with 14 bases left between them. Generated by immunoSEQ multiplex PCR, the TCRdb table keeps only in-frame clones and is missing some. The repertoire holds 640,000 or so clones, with more than 75% as singletons. The sample was also reused in another study, on human thymus T cells.

The source of this sequence is a boy in the first two years of life with a congenital heart defect. This chain joins TRBV30 and TRBJ1-1; D uncertain. Specimen: thymocytes. The CDR3 here is CAWNPRGSNTEAFF. CDR3 in DNA: TGTGCCTGGAATCCGAGAGGGTCCAACACTGAAGCTTTCTTT.